This is a list of T cell receptor beta chains from one sample in a study of T cells after somatic rescue of genetic block. Assay used: immunoSEQ multiplex PCR; TCRdb lists only in-frame clones, some missing. The sample holds roughly 13,000 clones; 65% to 85% are singletons and the top ten take roughly 19%. Sequencing was carried out using peripheral blood mononuclear cells (PBMCs). The receptors were sampled from a boy younger than 18. Both conserved end residues are part of each CDR3. D genes are given only for firm matches. Size tells how often a clone was seen (once, few, many) or the class of an expanded clone, and some rows leave it out.

>TRBJ1-6|-|-|TRBV18
TGTGCCAGCTCACTCGCTGGCAGGGGAGGAAGGAATTCACCCCTCCACTTT
CASSLAGRGGRNSPLHF
>TRBJ2-3|-|-|TRBV18
TGTGCCAGCTCACCCGGGGCCTCAGATACGCAGTATTTT
CASSPGASDTQYF
>TRBJ2-5|-|few|TRBV18
TGTGCCAGCTCACCTGGACTCGTGCAGCGGAAAGAGACCCAGTACTTC
CASSPGLVQRKETQYF
>TRBJ2-7|-|-|TRBV28
TGTGCCAGCAGACGCCAGAGCTCCTACGAGCAGTACTTC
CASRRQSSYEQYF
>TRBJ1-1|-|-|TRBV7-3
TGTGCCAGCAGCCTTCAGGGGAATATCATTATGAACACTGAAGCTTTCTTT
CASSLQGNIIMNTEAFF
>TRBJ2-2|-|-|TRBV5-1
TGCGCCAGCAGCCGGGGCTTCGACAGCACCGGGGAGCTGTTTTTT
CASSRGFDSTGELFF
>TRBJ1-1|TRBD1|hyperexpanded|TRBV5-6
TGTGCCAGCAGCTTCCGGGACAGGGGGCCGGTGGACACTGAAGCTTTCTTT
CASSFRDRGPVDTEAFF
>TRBJ1-4|TRBD1|-|TRBV18
TGTGCCAGCTCTGAATTTCCAGGGGGCAATGAAAAACTGTTTTTT
CASSEFPGGNEKLFF
>TRBJ2-6|-|-|TRBV11-2
TGTGCCAGCAGTTTTAACCCTCCAGGAACCTCTGGGGCCAACGTCCTGACTTTC
CASSFNPPGTSGANVLTF
>TRBJ2-5|TRBD2|-|TRBV7-9
TGTGCCAGCAGCTCCAGCGGGGGGGCGTTGTACCAAGAGACCCAGTACTTC
CASSSSGGALYQETQYF
>TRBJ1-1|TRBD1|-|TRBV30
TGTGCCTGGAACCGAAACAGGGGAATGAACACTGAAGCTTTCTTT
CAWNRNRGMNTEAFF
>TRBJ1-3|-|once|TRBV6-6
TGTGCCAGCAGTTACTCGCAGGGCTCTGGAAACACCATATATTTT
CASSYSQGSGNTIYF
>TRBJ2-1|TRBD2|-|TRBV18
TGTGCCAGCTCACAGGGACTAGCGGGGGGCCACAATGAGCAGTTCTTC
CASSQGLAGGHNEQFF
>TRBJ2-4|TRBD1|-|TRBV5-1
TGCGCCAGCAGCTTGGGGACAGGGACTCCAAACATTCAGTACTTC
CASSLGTGTPNIQYF
>TRBJ1-2|-|-|TRBV19
TGTGCCAGTAGTATAGCACAGATTTATTATGGCTACACCTTC
CASSIAQIYYGYTF
>TRBJ2-1|TRBD2|few|TRBV28
TGTGCCAGCAGTTTATTGGGACTAGCGGGATCCAATGAGCAGTTCTTC
CASSLLGLAGSNEQFF
>TRBJ2-5|-|-|TRBV4-1
TGCGCCAGCAGCCAAGTATACTCCGAGACCCAGTACTTC
CASSQVYSETQYF
>TRBJ1-1|-|-|TRBV20-1
TGCAGTGCTAGAGAGGGGACTGAAGCTTTCTTT
CSAREGTEAFF
>TRBJ2-2|TRBD2|-|TRBV5-5
TGTGCCAGCAGCCGGACGGGACTAGCGGCGAACACCGGGGAGCTGTTTTTT
CASSRTGLAANTGELFF
>TRBJ2-7|-|-|TRBV10-2
TGCGCCAGCAGAGGAGAGGCTTTCTACGAGCAGTACTTC
CASRGEAFYEQYF
>TRBJ2-5|-|once|TRBV7-9
TGTGCCAGCAGCTTATGGGGGGCGGGGCTACAAGAGACCCAGTACTTC
CASSLWGAGLQETQYF
>TRBJ1-2|-|-|TRBV4-2
TGTGCCAGCAGCCAGGTGAATGGCTACACCTTC
CASSQVNGYTF
>TRBJ1-1|-|medium-sized|TRBV7-9
TGTGCCAGCAGCTTAGATGCCAGTGAAGCTTTCTTT
CASSLDASEAFF
>TRBJ1-1|TRBD1|-|TRBV10-3
TGTGCCATCAGGACGGGACAGGGGTACACTGAAGCTTTCTTT
CAIRTGQGYTEAFF
>TRBJ2-7|TRBD1|-|TRBV27
TGTGCCAGCAGTTTCACAGGGGGAAGCTACGAGCAGTACTTC
CASSFTGGSYEQYF
>TRBJ2-1|TRBD1|once|TRBV11-2
TGTGCCAGCAGCCTCCGAGGGACAGTGGGGCGAAATGAGCAGTTCTTC
CASSLRGTVGRNEQFF
>TRBJ1-3|-|-|TRBV7-6
TGTGCCAGCAGCTTAGCGACATTCTCTGGAAACACCATATATTTT
CASSLATFSGNTIYF
>TRBJ1-4|-|-|TRBV28
TGTGCCAGCAGTTTCGGAATCCGGGAACTGTTTTTT
CASSFGIRELFF
>TRBJ1-5|-|-|TRBV30
TGTGCCTGGAGTGTACAAGGCAATCAGCCCCAGCATTTT
CAWSVQGNQPQHF
>TRBJ1-2|TRBD1|-|TRBV10-3
TGTGCCATCAGTGAAGGGACAGGGGCCTATGGCTACACCTTC
CAISEGTGAYGYTF
>TRBJ1-5|-|-|TRBV5-8
TGTGCCAGCAGCTTGGCCACCCTATATCAGCCCCAGCATTTT
CASSLATLYQPQHF
>TRBJ2-7|TRBD1|-|TRBV28
TGTGCCAGCAGTTTAGTAGGGCAGGGGGCAAGGGGGGCCTACGAGCAGTACTTC
CASSLVGQGARGAYEQYF
>TRBJ1-1|-|-|TRBV10-3
TGTGCCATCAGTGAGGGGGCGAGGTACACTGAAGCTTTCTTT
CAISEGARYTEAFF
>TRBJ1-6|TRBD1|-|TRBV7-9
TGTGCCAGCAGCTTAGAGTTGACAGGGGTCAATAATTCACCCCTCCACTTT
CASSLELTGVNNSPLHF
>TRBJ2-7|-|-|TRBV6-6
TGTGCCAGCAGTTACAAGGTCAGGGGCCACGAGCAGTACTTC
CASSYKVRGHEQYF
>TRBJ1-6|TRBD1|-|TRBV30
TGTGCCTGGAGTTTCGGACAGGGGTATGTTTCACCCCTCCACTTT
CAWSFGQGYVSPLHF
>TRBJ2-1|TRBD2|-|TRBV10-3
TGTGCCATCAGTGTAGGGACTAGCGGCTTGTTCTACAATGAGCAGTTCTTC
CAISVGTSGLFYNEQFF